These 23 T cell receptor beta chains originate from one sample sequenced in a study of tumor-infiltrating lymphocytes in primary liver carcinoma. From around 520 ng of total RNA, TCR beta-specific cDNA was reverse-transcribed using a constant-region primer. Sequencing libraries for TCR beta derived from three nested multiplex PCR rounds that used slightly modified ARM-PCR. Rounds one and two of PCR, each of 10 cycles, were primed with TRBV1-TRBV30 forward primers and a C-beta reverse primer. TCRdb re-called the multiplex PCR reads through MiXCR, storing one row per CDR3 protein. Of about 210,000 distinct CDR3 sequences in the sample, less than 75% were seen once. Germline DNA was extracted alongside blood RNA, which was obtained from unsorted whole blood. What was sequenced was peripheral blood. Source of these receptors: a woman aged 55-69 years with primary liver carcinoma and hepatitis B virus infection.

This clonotype was detected a few times. At one end the junction does not follow the germline gene, possibly because of a read error. The chain employs TRBV11-2 and TRBJ2-2, with no clear D. CDR1 SGHAT and CDR2 FQNNGV come from the germline V gene. The CDR3 consists of 14 residues. The CDR3 is CTSSLDQSTGELFF. The CDR3 nucleotides read TGTACCAGCAGTTTAGATCAGAGCACCGGGGAGCTGTTTTTT. The whole variable domain, remainder taken from reference TRBV11-2 and TRBJ2-2, is EAGVAQSPRYKIIEKRQSVAFWCNPISGHATLYWYQQILGQGPKLLIQFQNNGVVDDSQLPKDRFSAERLKGVDSTLKIQPAKLEDSAVYLCTSSLDQSTGELFFGEGSRLTVL.

Regarding this clonotype: As the CDR3 is not closed by the conserved phenylalanine or tryptophan, this likely results from a read error. The rearrangement links TRBV30 to TRBJ2-2, with a tentative D call TRBD1 (5 bases). V was shortened by 4 bases and J by 4 bases, with 10 bases between the two germline ends. This CDR3 comprises 13 residues. Germline CDR1 is GTSNPN and CDR2 is SVGIG (reference sequence). This chain's CDR3 is CAWTGMLTGELFS. The CDR3 coding sequence is TGTGCCTGGACAGGGATGCTCACCGGGGAGCTGTTTTCT.

This clonotype appeared a single time. Being one base from a much bigger clone, this may be a read error. The V gene is TRBV29-1, the J gene TRBJ1-1; D is perhaps TRBD1 (6 bases). CDR1 is SQVTM and CDR2 is ANQGSEA in the germline V gene. The CDR3 extends over 12 amino acids. The CDR3 loop is CSAARGHTEVFF. The DNA for the CDR3 is TGCAGCGCCGCGCGGGGGCACACTGAAGTTTTCTTT.

As regards this clonotype: A clone one base away is much larger, so this may be a read error. The CDR3 DNA reads as TGTGCCAGCAGTCGAACTAGAGGGGGGACTGAAGCTTTCTTT. Amino acids: CASSRTRGGTEAFF. The rearrangement uses TRBV12-3 or TRBV12-4 and TRBJ1-1; possible D gene TRBD1, 6 bases. V was trimmed by 5 bases and J by 5 bases, leaving 15 bases between them. The CDR3 is 14 amino acids.

This clonotype was detected ten times or more. The chain couples TRBV6-2 or TRBV6-3 to TRBJ2-7; 9 bases map to TRBD2. CDR3 length: 19 amino acids. With 4 bases clipped from V and 0 bases from J, the junction kept 16 bases outside the gene matches. Germline-derived CDR1 and CDR2 are MNHEY and SVGEGT. The DNA of the CDR3 is TGTGCCAGCAGTTCTCGTACTTCGGCTAGCGGGAAGCGCTCCTACGAGCAGTACTTC. It translates to CASSSRTSASGKRSYEQYF.

As for this clonotype: One end of the junction does not line up with germline, which may come from a read error. The chain recombines TRBV6-6 with TRBJ2-1; 8 bases fit TRBD2. The length of the CDR3 is 15 residues. Germline CDR1 reads MNHNY; CDR2 reads SVGAGI (reference sequence). The CDR3 reads CASRPGGEGLDEQLF. The CDR3 DNA reads as TGTGCCAGCAGGCCCGGGGGGGAGGGCTTAGATGAGCAGCTCTTC.

A note on this clonotype: Lacking the conserved final phenylalanine or tryptophan, this CDR3 likely reflects a read error. V and J are TRBV7-3 and TRBJ2-3, with no clear D. V was trimmed by 6 bases and J by 5 bases, leaving 15 bases between them. Germline V gene data show CDR1 as SGHTA and CDR2 as FQGTGA. The CDR3 sequence is 14 residues long. Written as DNA, the CDR3 is TGTGCCAGCAGAGACGTTAAAAGAGGAGATACGCAGTATTAT. Residues: CASRDVKRGDTQYY.

The V and J genes are TRBV7-8 and TRBJ2-5; tentative D call: TRBD1 (5 bases). The CDR3 sequence is 15 residues long. Germline V gene data show CDR1 as SGHVS and CDR2 as FQNEAQ. V was trimmed by 2 bases and J by 5 bases, leaving 15 bases between them. CDR3: CASSLSRAAVETQYF. Here the CDR3 DNA reads TGTGCCAGCAGCTTATCCAGGGCGGCAGTGGAGACCCAGTACTTC.

Turning to this clonotype: A much larger clone lies one base from this, so it may be a read error. Here the CDR3 DNA reads TGTGCCAGCAGTGACCCGTCGGGACTAGCGGGAACCTACGAGCAGTACTTC. As protein: CASSDPSGLAGTYEQYF. The chain carries TRBV6-1 and TRBJ2-7; 13 positions agree with TRBD2. CDR1 and CDR2 from the germline V gene are MNHNS and SASEGT. After removal of 3 bases from V and 2 bases from J, the junction contained 7 bases not matched to a gene. The CDR3 has 17 amino acids.

This clonotype was recorded many times. CDR3 in amino acids: CASSYGGPFTGELFF. For the CDR3, the DNA is TGTGCCAGCAGTTATGGGGGACCATTCACCGGGGAGCTGTTTTTT. The rearrangement links TRBV6-6 to TRBJ2-2, with D perhaps being TRBD1 or TRBD2 (5 bases each). The CDR3 has 15 amino acids. The germline gives CDR1 MNHNY, CDR2 SVGAGI (reference sequence). With 3 bases removed from V and 4 bases from J, the gap between germline ends came to 12 bases.

In its sample, this clonotype was seen many times. The chain has TRBV12-3 or TRBV12-4 and TRBJ1-6; no definite D call. The V end lost 2 bases, the J end lost 5 bases, and 7 bases lay between the germline ends. The CDR3 runs to 14 residues. The CDR3 region has the DNA TGTGCCAGCAGTTTATCGGGAAATAATTCACCCCTCCACTTT. Translating it yields CASSLSGNNSPLHF.

This chain links TRBV20-1 with TRBJ2-1; 9 nucleotides line up with TRBD1. CDR3 length: 12 amino acids. J was trimmed by 4 bases and V by 6 bases; bases with no gene match: 1. CDR1 DFQATT and CDR2 SNEGSKA come from the germline V gene (reference sequence). The CDR3 spells CSAGTGYNEQFF. The CDR3 DNA sequence: TGCAGTGCCGGGACAGGGTACAATGAGCAGTTCTTC.

This chain links TRBV10-3 with TRBJ1-5; TRBD1 is a possible D gene (5 bases). The ends were cut back, 0 bases at V and 4 bases at J, with 10 bases in the middle. Germline values: CDR1 ENHRY, CDR2 SYGVKD. The CDR3 loop spans 15 amino acids. The CDR3 nucleotides are TGTGCCATCAGTGAGTCGAGGACAAGAAATCAGCCCCAGCATTTT. Protein: CAISESRTRNQPQHF.

As to this clonotype: Germline is not matched at one junction end, which may reflect a read error. The J gene is TRBJ2-7, the V gene TRBV5-6; D may be TRBD2 (6 bases). The CDR3 runs to 17 residues. Germline V gives CDR1 SGHDT, CDR2 YYEEEE. CDR3 sequence reads: CVSSLGSLGGITYEQYF. The DNA for the CDR3 is TGTGTCAGCAGCTTGGGGTCGTTGGGCGGGATCACCTACGAGCAGTACTTC.

To note about this clonotype: One base away lies a much larger clone, so this may be a sequencing read error. CDR3 DNA: TGTGCCAGCAGTTACGGGGGCCGCGGGATCAACTCCTACGAGCTGTACTTC. The encoded protein is CASSYGGRGINSYELYF. The rearrangement uses TRBV6-6 and TRBJ2-7; the D gene could be TRBD1 or TRBD2 (6 bases each). The CDR3 covers 17 residues. Per germline, CDR1 MNHNY and CDR2 SVGAGI (reference sequence).

V is TRBV7-8 and J is TRBJ2-7, with TRBD2 as a possible D gene (5 bases). The V and J ends lost 5 bases and 0 bases respectively, with 14 bases between them. Germline CDR1 reads SGHVS; CDR2 reads FQNEAQ. The CDR3 contains 15 residues. The CDR3 nucleotides read TGTGCCAGCAGCCCAACTACTAGTTGCTCCTACGAGCAGTACTTC. Translation gives CASSPTTSCSYEQYF.

This clonotype showed up just once. V and J are TRBV11-2 and TRBJ2-1, with D perhaps given as TRBD1 or TRBD2 (5 bases each). The V and J ends lost 5 bases and 1 base respectively, with 18 bases between them. Germline values: CDR1 SGHAT, CDR2 FQNNGV. The CDR3 runs to 17 residues. The CDR3 loop reads CASSRRSGRTSYNEQFF. The CDR3 nucleotides read TGTGCCAGCAGCAGGCGCTCGGGACGGACTTCCTACAATGAGCAGTTCTTC.

To note about this clonotype: A much more abundant neighbour one base away suggests this may be a read error. The genes are TRBV6-5 and TRBJ2-5, with D possibly being TRBD2 (6 bases). The CDR3 sequence is 15 residues long. CDR1 and CDR2 (germline): MNHEY, SVGAGI. In nucleotides, the CDR3 is TGTGCCAGCCGTTACTCGCGGGATACCCAAGAGACCCAGTACTTC. Translation: CASRYSRDTQETQYF.

This clonotype was detected many times. This sequence joins TRBV5-6 and TRBJ1-5; D call uncertain. This CDR3 is built from 12 residues. V was clipped by 2 bases and J by 6 bases, with 6 bases between them. Germline CDR1 SGHDT, CDR2 YYEEEE. CDR3 protein: CASSFRGQPQHF. As DNA, the CDR3 is TGTGCCAGCAGCTTCCGGGGTCAGCCCCAGCATTTT.

As for this clonotype: One end of the junction varies from germline; a read error may be responsible. This sequence joins TRBV29-1 and TRBJ2-3; D assignment may be TRBD1 or TRBD2 (5 bases each). Germline lookup yields CDR1 SQVTM and CDR2 ANQGSEA. This CDR3 has 14 residues. DNA for the CDR3: TGCAGCGCTGAAGAGGGGAAAAGTGTAGATACGCAGTATTTT. It specifies CSAEEGKSVDTQYF.

This clonotype showed up just a few times. Just one base apart from a much larger clone, this may be a read error. Given the absence of the conserved phenylalanine or tryptophan at the CDR3 end, a read error is likely. The chain employs TRBV28 and TRBJ1-2; D is undetermined. Deletions cut 3 bases from V and 6 bases from J, with 11 bases between. Germline assignment: CDR1 MDHEN and CDR2 SYDVKM. The CDR3 runs 13 residues. CDR3 in DNA: TGTGCCAGCAGTTTTGGAGGAATTAATGGCTACACCTTA. Encoded protein: CASSFGGINGYTL.

CDR3 DNA sequence: TGCGCCAGCAGTCCAGACCCGGGACAGTGGGCAGTTCAGCCCCAGCATTTT. Amino acid sequence: CASSPDPGQWAVQPQHF. This chain uses TRBV4-1 with TRBJ1-5, with 7 bases aligning to TRBD1. Germline V gives CDR1 MGHRA, CDR2 YSYEKL. The length of the CDR3 is 17 residues. The V segment lost 6 bases and the J segment 6 bases; nucleotides outside the gene matches: 17.

This clonotype is medium-sized. This chain uses TRBV11-2 with TRBJ1-5; 7 nucleotides agree with TRBD1. CDR3 length: 14 residues. From germline, CDR1 is SGHAT and CDR2 FQNNGV. The J segment lost 6 bases and the V segment lost 3 bases, leaving 5 bases of the junction unmatched. The CDR3 here is CASSFTGDGQPQHF. CDR3 sequence (DNA): TGTGCCAGCAGCTTCACAGGGGATGGTCAGCCCCAGCATTTT.